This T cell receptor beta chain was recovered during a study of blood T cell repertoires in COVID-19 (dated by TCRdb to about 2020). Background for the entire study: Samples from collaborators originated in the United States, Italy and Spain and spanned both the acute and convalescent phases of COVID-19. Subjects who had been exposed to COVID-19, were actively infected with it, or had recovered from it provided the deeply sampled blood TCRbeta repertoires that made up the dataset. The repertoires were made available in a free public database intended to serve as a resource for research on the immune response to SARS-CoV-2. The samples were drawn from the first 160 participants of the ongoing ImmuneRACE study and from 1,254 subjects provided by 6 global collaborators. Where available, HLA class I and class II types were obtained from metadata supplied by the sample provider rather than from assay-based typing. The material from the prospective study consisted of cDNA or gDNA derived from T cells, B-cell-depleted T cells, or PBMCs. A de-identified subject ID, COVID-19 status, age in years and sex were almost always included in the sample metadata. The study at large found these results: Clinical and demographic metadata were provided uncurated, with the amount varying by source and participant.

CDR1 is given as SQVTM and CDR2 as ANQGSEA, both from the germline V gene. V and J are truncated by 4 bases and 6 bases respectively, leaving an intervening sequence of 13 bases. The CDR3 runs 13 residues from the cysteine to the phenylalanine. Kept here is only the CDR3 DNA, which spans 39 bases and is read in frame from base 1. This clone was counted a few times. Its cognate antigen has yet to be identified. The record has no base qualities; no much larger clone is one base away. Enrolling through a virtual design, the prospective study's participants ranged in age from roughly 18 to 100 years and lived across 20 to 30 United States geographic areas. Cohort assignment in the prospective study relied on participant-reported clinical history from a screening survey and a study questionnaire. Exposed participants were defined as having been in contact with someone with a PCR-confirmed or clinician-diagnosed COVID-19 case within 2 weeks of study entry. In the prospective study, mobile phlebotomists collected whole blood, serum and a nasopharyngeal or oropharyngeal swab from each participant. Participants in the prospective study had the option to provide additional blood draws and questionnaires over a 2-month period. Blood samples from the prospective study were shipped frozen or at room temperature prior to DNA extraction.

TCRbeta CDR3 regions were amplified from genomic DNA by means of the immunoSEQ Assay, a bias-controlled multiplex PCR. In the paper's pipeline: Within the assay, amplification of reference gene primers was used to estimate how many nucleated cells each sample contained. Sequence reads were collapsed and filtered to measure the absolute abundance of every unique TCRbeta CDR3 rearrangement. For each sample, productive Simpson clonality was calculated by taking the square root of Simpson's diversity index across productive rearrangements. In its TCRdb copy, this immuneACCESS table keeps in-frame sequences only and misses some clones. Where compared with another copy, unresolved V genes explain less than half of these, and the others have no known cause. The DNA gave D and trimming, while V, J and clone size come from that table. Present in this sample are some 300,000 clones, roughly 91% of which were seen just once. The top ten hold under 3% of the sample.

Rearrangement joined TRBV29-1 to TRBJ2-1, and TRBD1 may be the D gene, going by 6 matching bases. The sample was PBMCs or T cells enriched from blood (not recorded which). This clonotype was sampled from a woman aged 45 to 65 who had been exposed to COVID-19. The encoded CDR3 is CSVAKTGANEQFF. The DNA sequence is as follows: TGCAGCGTTGCCAAGACAGGTGCCAATGAGCAGTTCTTC.